The 17 T cell receptor beta chains reported below all come from one sample, sequenced in a study of T-cell reconstitution after alpha-beta-depleted transplantation in children. Using unique molecular identifiers, the investigators prepared the TCRbeta library. TCRdb passed the PCR reads through MiXCR, listing each CDR3 protein once. The data hold 900,000 or so distinct CDR3 sequences, with around 15% observed a single time. The specimen was PBMCs, mostly from graft donor cells, collected 360 days after TCRalphabeta/CD19-depleted stem cell transplant. The receptors shown here come from a male patient younger than 18 who had a stem cell transplant for acute lymphoblastic leukemia, so the T cells may come from the graft donor.

This clonotype appeared many times. This chain connects TRBV29-1 to TRBJ2-3; 10 bases fit TRBD2. CDR3 size: 16 residues. Unmatched junction bases numbered 6, after V lost 3 bases and J lost 0 bases. Germline CDR1 SQVTM, CDR2 ANQGSEA. CDR3 nucleotide sequence: TGCAGCGTTGATACTAGCGGGACCCCTAGCACAGATACGCAGTATTTT. Protein sequence: CSVDTSGTPSTDTQYF.

This clonotype was counted between two and nine times. The chain couples TRBV6-1 to TRBJ2-1; 8 bases align to TRBD2. Trimming at V came to 8 bases and at J to 10 bases, leaving 13 bases not matched to a gene. CDR3 length: 14 residues. CDR1 is MNHNS, CDR2 SASEGT, per germline. This CDR3 is CASWGREGLGEQFF. For the CDR3, the DNA is TGTGCCAGCTGGGGCCGGGAGGGCCTCGGGGAGCAGTTCTTC.

This clonotype was observed a handful of times. One base away lies a much larger clone, so this may be a sequencing read error. This rearrangement joins TRBV11-2 to TRBJ2-2; either TRBD1 or TRBD2 may supply D (5 bases each). Germline V gene sequence: CDR1 SGHAT, CDR2 FQNNGV. This CDR3 has 12 amino acids. The ends were cut back, 7 bases at V and 6 bases at J, with 9 bases in the middle. The CDR3 region is CASNLGAGELFF. CDR3 bases: TGTGCCAGCAACCTGGGGGCCGGGGAGCTGTTTTTT.

The CDR3 reads CASSLLATLQTGELFF. CDR3 nucleotides: TGTGCCAGCAGCTTACTGGCTACTCTACAAACCGGGGAGCTGTTTTTT. The chain is built from TRBV7-2 and TRBJ2-2, with D unresolved. The CDR3 length is 16 residues. V was trimmed by 2 bases and J by 5 bases, leaving 15 bases between them. The germline V gene encodes CDR1 SGHTA and CDR2 FQGNSA.

J is TRBJ2-5 and V is TRBV5-1, with D perhaps being TRBD1 or TRBD2 (6 bases each). CDR3 length equals 14 residues. CDR1 SGHRS and CDR2 YFSETQ come from the germline V gene. V dropped 4 bases and J dropped 6 bases, with 16 bases sitting between them. The CDR3 region is CASSPVGGRKTQYF. CDR3 coding DNA: TGCGCCAGCAGCCCGGTGGGGGGCAGGAAGACCCAGTACTTC.

The V call is TRBV25-1, the J call TRBJ1-2; TRBD1 matches 7 bases. Unmatched junction bases numbered 6, after V lost 5 bases and J lost 6 bases. Germline-derived CDR1 and CDR2 are MGHDK and SYGVNS. This CDR3 is 13 amino acids long. This CDR3 reads CASSPTGVDGYTF. As DNA, the CDR3 is TGTGCCAGCAGTCCAACAGGGGTCGATGGCTACACCTTC.

This clonotype was recorded many times. V and J are TRBV4-2 and TRBJ2-1; 12 nucleotides agree with TRBD2. The CDR3 spans 15 residues. Germline loops: CDR1 LGHNA, CDR2 YNFKEQ. With V trimmed by 4 bases and J by 3 bases, 1 base remained unmatched. The CDR3 sequence is CASSRGLAGYNEQFF. The CDR3 coding sequence is TGTGCCAGCAGCCGGGGACTAGCGGGCTACAATGAGCAGTTCTTC.

This clonotype showed up many times. V usage is TRBV5-1 and J usage is TRBJ2-2; D not certain. Germline lookup yields CDR1 SGHRS and CDR2 YFSETQ. The germline V and J ends were trimmed by 4 bases and 9 bases, with 13 bases remaining between them. The CDR3 runs to 13 residues. In DNA form, the CDR3 reads TGCGCCAGCAGCCCCCAGACCCCCTGGGAGCTGTTTTTT. This gives the protein CASSPQTPWELFF.

This clonotype has only a few counts. The chain has TRBV20-1 and TRBJ2-1; D is unresolved. Germline V gene lookup returns CDR1 DFQATT and CDR2 SNEGSKA (reference sequence). Trimming took 5 bases from V and 5 from J, leaving 13 bases between them. CDR3 length: 13 residues. CDR3 bases: TGCAGTGCTTCCCTTGCTCTCGACAATGAGCAGTTCTTC. Its protein product is CSASLALDNEQFF.

This clonotype appeared many times. V usage is TRBV24-1 and J usage is TRBJ2-4; the match to TRBD2 covers 12 bases. The CDR3 is made up of 15 amino acids. The junction had 11 bases not matched to a gene; V was cut back by 5 bases and J by 13 bases. CDR1 and CDR2 from the germline V gene are KGHDR and SFDVKD. The DNA of the CDR3 is TGTGCCACCAGTGCCGCGACTAGCGGGAGTCGAAAGCAGTACTTC. Its translation: CATSAATSGSRKQYF.

This clonotype was counted a few times. The chain is built from TRBV14 and TRBJ2-6; TRBD1 matches at 11 bases. The germline CDR1 and CDR2 sequences are SGHDN and FVKESK. V was pared by 6 bases and J by 0 bases, with 7 bases of the junction left unmatched. This CDR3 region has 18 residues. CDR3: CASRGTGGPRSGANVLTF. The CDR3 DNA is TGTGCCAGCAGGGGGACAGGGGGGCCCCGCTCTGGGGCCAACGTCCTGACTTTC.

This clonotype was observed a few times. The CDR3 bases are TGCGCCAGCAGGATAAAGGAGGGCTTTCTCGCACGGGAGACCCAGTACTTC. Protein: CASRIKEGFLARETQYF. The chain uses TRBV5-1 and TRBJ2-5, with D maybe TRBD2 (6 bases). The V gene lost 5 bases and the J gene lost 5 bases, with 25 bases spanning the gap. The CDR3 has 17 residues. Germline V gene sequence: CDR1 SGHRS, CDR2 YFSETQ.

This chain joins TRBV5-1 and TRBJ2-6; D is undetermined. The CDR3 spans 18 residues. The germline CDR1 and CDR2 sequences are SGHRS and YFSETQ. V lost 0 bases and J lost 0, with 13 bases in between. In nucleotides, the CDR3 is TGCGCCAGCAGCTTGGCGACAAATAAATACTCTGGGGCCAACGTCCTGACTTTC. It encodes CASSLATNKYSGANVLTF. The whole variable domain, remainder taken from reference TRBV5-1 and TRBJ2-6, is KAGVTQTPRYLIKTRGQQVTLSCSPISGHRSVSWYQQTPGQGLQFLFEYFSETQRNKGNFPGRFSGRQFSNSRSEMNVSTLELGDSALYLCASSLATNKYSGANVLTFGAGSRLTVL.

In this sample, this clonotype turned up many times. V is TRBV3-1 and J is TRBJ2-7; 11 positions match TRBD2. This CDR3 comprises 14 residues. V lost 6 bases to trimming and J lost 3 bases; unmatched junction nucleotides: 4. The V gene's germline CDR1 is LGHDT and CDR2 YNNKEL (reference sequence). CDR3 protein: CASRKTSGNYEQYF. The CDR3 DNA sequence: TGTGCCAGCAGAAAGACTAGCGGGAACTACGAGCAGTACTTC.

This chain connects TRBV2 to TRBJ2-7; D perhaps matches TRBD2 (6 bases). The CDR3 has 13 residues. CDR1 and CDR2 (germline): SNHLY, FYNNEI. Trimming took 6 bases from V and 3 from J, leaving 12 bases between them. CDR3 protein: CASRPGLVYEQYF. The CDR3 DNA reads TGTGCCAGCAGACCGGGACTCGTCTACGAGCAGTACTTC.

CDR3 amino acids: CASSVTGGSYEQYF. The CDR3 DNA is TGTGCCAGCAGCGTTACAGGAGGCTCCTACGAGCAGTACTTC. The V call is TRBV7-2, the J call TRBJ2-7, with D perhaps given as TRBD1 or TRBD2 (5 bases each). CDR3 length equals 14 residues. The germline gives CDR1 SGHTA, CDR2 FQGNSA. Trimming shortened V by 5 bases and J by 0 bases, and 11 bases separated the two germline ends.

This chain joins TRBV2 and TRBJ2-1, with D uncertain. CDR1 is SNHLY, CDR2 FYNNEI, per germline. V gave up 4 bases and J gave up 1 base, with 11 bases separating them. CDR3 length: 15 residues. The CDR3 DNA is TGTGCCAGCAGTGCCCTAGAAGGGTCCTACAATGAGCAGTTCTTC. This sequence encodes CASSALEGSYNEQFF.